A single sample is the source of the 30 T cell receptor beta chains below, sequenced in a study of T cell repertoires in cytomegalovirus infection. TCRdb used MiXCR to reprocess the reads, holding one entry per CDR3 protein. The data contain 160,000 or so distinct CDR3 sequences, around 20% of them singletons. The sample was PBMCs. The source is a human donor in good health (CMV status not recorded). Some clones in this sample may be carry-over from other donors' samples.

This clonotype was seen many times. V usage is TRBV7-2 and J usage is TRBJ2-7; D is possibly TRBD1 or TRBD2 (6 bases each). Per the germline V gene, CDR1 is SGHTA and CDR2 is FQGNSA. Trimming took 1 base from V and 0 from J, leaving 13 bases between them. The CDR3 loop spans 16 amino acids. The CDR3 here is CASSLGVGGPSYEQYF. The CDR3 DNA follows: TGTGCCAGCAGCTTAGGAGTAGGGGGGCCCTCCTACGAGCAGTACTTC.

V is TRBV7-2 and J is TRBJ2-6; D gene ambiguous. From germline, CDR1 is SGHTA and CDR2 FQGNSA. The CDR3 is 16 amino acids. Trimming took 3 bases from V and 0 from J, leaving 9 bases between them. The CDR3 is CASSFQQNSGANVLTF. As DNA, the CDR3 is TGTGCCAGCAGCTTCCAACAGAACTCTGGGGCCAACGTCCTGACTTTC.

The V and J genes are TRBV2 and TRBJ2-7, with TRBD2 matching 11 bases. Germline trimming cut 8 bases from V and 4 bases from J; bases unmatched to any gene: 7. Germline CDR1 reads SNHLY; CDR2 reads FYNNEI. The CDR3 is 14 residues long. The CDR3: CASGRGTSGYEQYF. The CDR3 DNA is TGTGCCAGCGGGCGCGGGACTAGCGGATACGAGCAGTACTTC.

This clonotype showed up many times. The CDR3 bases are TGTCGAACCGGGACGCAAGCCTACGAGCAGTACTTC. Translating gives CRTGTQAYEQYF. The V call is TRBV7-2, the J call TRBJ2-7; TRBD1 or TRBD2 may be the D gene (5 bases each). Germline CDR1 reads SGHTA; CDR2 reads FQGNSA. This CDR3 has 12 residues.

This clonotype was seen repeatedly, ten times or more. V is TRBV7-2 and J is TRBJ1-5; 7 positions agree with TRBD1. The CDR3 has 13 amino acids. The germline V gene encodes CDR1 SGHTA and CDR2 FQGNSA. With 6 bases clipped from V and 1 base from J, the junction kept 0 bases outside the gene matches. The CDR3 loop is CASRGQSNQPQHF. CDR3 nucleotide sequence: TGTGCCAGCAGGGGACAGAGCAATCAGCCCCAGCATTTT.

The chain combines TRBV20-1 with TRBJ1-6, with 8 bases lining up with TRBD1. This CDR3 is built from 15 residues. The germline V gene has CDR1 DFQATT and CDR2 SNEGSKA (reference sequence). V trimming: 3 bases; J trimming: 7 bases; junction bases outside the gene matches: 8. The CDR3 here is CSASLPQGANSPLHF. CDR3 coding DNA: TGCAGTGCTAGTCTACCCCAGGGGGCGAATTCACCCCTCCACTTT.

The V call is TRBV29-1, the J call TRBJ1-1; unclear D gene. V lost 1 base, J lost 0 bases, and 6 bases lay in between. Per germline, CDR1 SQVTM and CDR2 ANQGSEA. The CDR3 extends over 13 amino acids. CDR3 nucleotides: TGCAGCGTTGAAGTCCGTCTGAACACTGAAGCTTTCTTT. It encodes CSVEVRLNTEAFF.

The chain links TRBV27 to TRBJ1-1; 7 bases match TRBD1. V lost 5 bases, J lost 0 bases, and 9 bases stayed unmatched. CDR3 length: 16 residues. Germline CDR1 and CDR2: MNHEY and SMNVEV (reference sequence). CDR3 nucleotides: TGTGCCAGCAGTCCATGGGACAGTATTATGAACACTGAAGCTTTCTTT. Protein: CASSPWDSIMNTEAFF.

This clonotype has a handful of counts. The chain recombines TRBV2 with TRBJ2-6; 10 bases are shared with TRBD1. With 5 bases clipped from V and 3 bases from J, the junction kept 7 bases outside the gene matches. The CDR3 is 17 residues long. Germline loops: CDR1 SNHLY, CDR2 FYNNEI. The CDR3 loop is CASSRDRGNFGANVLTF. CDR3 sequence (DNA): TGTGCCAGCAGTAGGGACAGGGGAAACTTTGGGGCCAACGTCCTGACTTTC. Complete variable domain (other parts from reference TRBV2 and TRBJ2-6): EPEVTQTPSHQVTQMGQEVILRCVPISNHLYFYWYRQILGQKVEFLVSFYNNEISEKSEIFDDQFSVERPDGSNFTLKIRSTKLEDSAMYFCASSRDRGNFGANVLTFGAGSRLTVL.

The sample holds many counts of this clonotype. V usage is TRBV7-8 and J usage is TRBJ2-1, with 12 bases identical to TRBD1. J was trimmed by 12 bases and V by 5 bases; bases with no gene match: 14. There are 16 residues in the CDR3. Germline-derived CDR1 and CDR2 are SGHVS and FQNEAQ. CDR3 sequence (DNA): TGTGCCAGCAGCCAAACCGGGACAGGGGGCGGTGGGGGGCAGTTCTTC. It is translated as CASSQTGTGGGGGQFF.

There are many counts of this clonotype. V is TRBV6-1 and J is TRBJ1-1; no clear D. In germline, CDR1 is MNHNS, CDR2 SASEGT. The CDR3 covers 13 residues. V lost 6 bases and J 4 bases, leaving 12 bases between the germline ends. CDR3 DNA sequence: TGTGCCAGCAGCGATACCGCGGGCACTGAAGCTTTCTTT. Amino acid sequence: CASSDTAGTEAFF.

J is TRBJ2-1 and V is TRBV4-1; 8 bases match TRBD2. V trimming: 0 bases; J trimming: 6 bases; junction bases outside the gene matches: 10. Germline V gene lookup returns CDR1 MGHRA and CDR2 YSYEKL. This CDR3 is 17 amino acids long. CDR3 in DNA: TGCGCCAGCAGCCAAGATTACCTAGCGGGTGTGGTCAATGAGCAGTTCTTC. Protein: CASSQDYLAGVVNEQFF.

This clonotype was counted ten times or more. This sequence joins TRBV7-9 and TRBJ2-7; D gene uncertain. V was trimmed by 5 bases and J by 4 bases, leaving 9 bases between them. This CDR3 is built from 12 residues. Germline-derived CDR1 and CDR2 are SEHNR and FQNEAQ (reference sequence). In DNA form, the CDR3 reads TGTGCCAGCAGCCCCGGACGGTACGAGCAGTACTTC. It yields the protein CASSPGRYEQYF. Full variable domain (outside the CDR3, taken from reference TRBV7-9 and TRBJ2-7): DTGVSQNPRHKITKRGQNVTFRCDPISEHNRLYWYRQTLGQGPEFLTYFQNEAQLEKSRLLSDRFSAERPKGSFSTLEIQRTEQGDSAMYLCASSPGRYEQYFGPGTRLTVT.

Only a few counts were recorded for this clonotype. The chain carries TRBV4-1 and TRBJ1-5, with a possible D match to TRBD1 (6 bases). The CDR3 covers 15 residues. V dropped 7 bases and J dropped 3 bases, with 16 bases sitting between them. Germline CDR1 is MGHRA and CDR2 is YSYEKL. CDR3 loop: CASTLEQGLNQPQHF. CDR3 DNA sequence: TGCGCCAGCACCCTCGAGCAGGGGCTCAATCAGCCCCAGCATTTT.

V gene TRBV4-2 combines with J gene TRBJ2-1, with TRBD2 identical over 10 bases. The J segment lost 7 bases and the V segment lost 0 bases, leaving 6 bases of the junction unmatched. CDR3 length: 16 amino acids. CDR1 is LGHNA and CDR2 is YNFKEQ in the germline V gene. CDR3 in DNA: TGTGCCAGCAGCCAAGATCCTAGCGGGGGTTATAATGAGCAGTTCTTC. Residues: CASSQDPSGGYNEQFF.

A few counts support this clonotype. The chain links TRBV4-1 to TRBJ1-6; TRBD1 matches 7 bases. CDR1 is MGHRA, CDR2 YSYEKL, per germline. The CDR3 runs to 16 residues. V shed 0 bases, J shed 7 bases, and the junction held 6 bases outside the gene matches. The CDR3 sequence: CASSQDEGAKNSPLHF. The CDR3, as DNA: TGCGCCAGCAGCCAAGATGAGGGGGCCAAGAATTCACCCCTCCACTTT.

The chain is built from TRBV9 and TRBJ2-2; D is uncertain. CDR3 length: 14 residues. The germline CDR1 and CDR2 sequences are SGDLS and YYNGEE. The V gene lost 1 base and the J gene lost 0 bases, with 4 bases spanning the gap. The CDR3 region is CASSVWANTGELFF. The CDR3 nucleotides are TGTGCCAGCAGCGTATGGGCGAACACCGGGGAGCTGTTTTTT.

V gene TRBV23-1 combines with J gene TRBJ1-5; no clear D gene. TRBV23-1 is annotated as an ORF whose role is uncertain. The CDR3 covers 18 residues. Trimming pared 0 bases from V and 2 bases from J, leaving 17 bases between. This CDR3 is CASSQSGRAPLGNQPQHF. CDR3 coding DNA: TGCGCCAGCAGTCAATCTGGCCGGGCCCCTTTGGGCAATCAGCCCCAGCATTTT.

This clonotype was counted many times. CDR3: CASSLGGRGETQYF. CDR3 nucleotides: TGTGCCAGCAGCTTGGGGGGGCGGGGAGAGACCCAGTACTTC. The rearrangement uses TRBV7-3 and TRBJ2-5, with D maybe TRBD2 (7 bases). The CDR3 is made up of 14 amino acids. The germline V gene encodes CDR1 SGHTA and CDR2 FQGTGA. The germline V and J ends were trimmed by 3 bases and 4 bases, with 12 bases remaining between them.

This clonotype was recorded a few times. The V call is TRBV28, the J call TRBJ2-1; 9 nucleotides align to TRBD2. Germline CDR1 MDHEN, CDR2 SYDVKM. The V and J ends lost 4 bases and 4 bases, in that order; junction bases with no gene match: 20. The CDR3 length is 20 residues. CDR3 coding DNA: TGTGCCAGCAGTTCGCCGCTAGCGGGGCAAACACCGATTAAATACAATGAGCAGTTCTTC. It is translated as CASSSPLAGQTPIKYNEQFF. Filled out from reference TRBV28 and TRBJ2-1, the complete variable domain reads DVKVTQSSRYLVKRTGEKVFLECVQDMDHENMFWYRQDPGLGLRLIYFSYDVKMKEKGDIPEGYSVSREKKERFSLILESASTNQTSMYLCASSSPLAGQTPIKYNEQFFGPGTRLTVL.

This clonotype came up a few times. This chain joins TRBV28 and TRBJ2-5, with 12 bases identical to TRBD2. From germline, CDR1 is MDHEN and CDR2 SYDVKM. V was pared by 5 bases and J by 1 base, with 5 bases of the junction left unmatched. This CDR3 has 16 amino acids. The CDR3, as DNA: TGTGCCAGCAGTACCCTAGCGGGGGGGACCCAAGAGACCCAGTACTTC. This codes for CASSTLAGGTQETQYF.

The V call is TRBV4-1, the J call TRBJ1-4; D ambiguous. The CDR3 consists of 10 residues. Looked up from germline, CDR1 is MGHRA and CDR2 is YSYEKL. With 4 bases removed from V and 8 bases from J, the gap between germline ends came to 2 bases. CDR3 loop: CASSREKLFF. The CDR3 DNA reads as TGCGCCAGCAGCCGGGAAAAACTGTTTTTT.

This clonotype was detected many times. The chain combines TRBV7-2 with TRBJ2-7; TRBD1 might be the D (6 bases). Germline-derived CDR1 and CDR2 are SGHTA and FQGNSA. Between the trimmed V and J ends, which lost 5 bases and 3 bases, there was a span of 14 bases. The CDR3 is made up of 14 amino acids. In DNA, the CDR3 is TGTGCCAGCAGCAAACAGGGTGGTGTCTACGAGCAGTACTTC. This translates into CASSKQGGVYEQYF. The variable domain in full, completed from reference TRBV7-2 and TRBJ2-7, reads GAGVSQSPSNKVTEKGKDVELRCDPISGHTALYWYRQSLGQGLEFLIYFQGNSAPDKSGLPSDRFSAERTGGSVSTLTIQRTQQEDSAVYLCASSKQGGVYEQYFGPGTRLTVT.

This chain joins TRBV9 and TRBJ2-1; D gene unclear. CDR1 is SGDLS, CDR2 YYNGEE, per germline. The CDR3 has 13 amino acids. V lost 0 bases, J lost 7 bases, and 8 bases lay in between. CDR3 residues: CASSVVEENEQFF. The CDR3 DNA is TGTGCCAGCAGCGTAGTGGAAGAGAATGAGCAGTTCTTC.

V gene TRBV20-1 combines with J gene TRBJ2-7; D not resolved. Germline V CDR1 and CDR2: DFQATT, SNEGSKA (reference sequence). Between the trimmed V and J ends, which lost 4 bases and 4 bases, there was a span of 20 bases. The CDR3 totals 15 residues. DNA of the CDR3: TGCAGTGCTACCATCCCCGTGGGCATACAATACGAGCAGTACTTC. Translated: CSATIPVGIQYEQYF.

This clonotype occurred many times. The CDR3 loop reads CASSPPGVRNGYTF. CDR3 nucleotide sequence: TGTGCCAGCAGCCCCCCAGGGGTTAGAAATGGCTACACCTTC. This chain joins TRBV7-2 and TRBJ1-2, with a tentative D call TRBD1 (6 bases). V was trimmed by 5 bases and J by 6 bases, leaving 16 bases between them. Germline CDR1 and CDR2: SGHTA and FQGNSA. This CDR3 has 14 residues.

V gene TRBV18 combines with J gene TRBJ2-5, with 7 bases lining up with TRBD1. Germline V gene sequence: CDR1 KGHSH, CDR2 LQKENI. The J segment lost 3 bases and the V segment lost 5 bases, leaving 9 bases of the junction unmatched. This CDR3 has 15 amino acids. The CDR3 sequence is CASSTTGAEEETQYF. The CDR3 coding sequence is TGTGCCAGCTCAACTACAGGGGCCGAGGAAGAGACCCAGTACTTC.

The chain has TRBV30 and TRBJ2-5, with 8 positions matching TRBD1. CDR1 and CDR2 from the germline V gene are GTSNPN and SVGIG (reference sequence). Trimming took 0 bases from V and 7 from J; bases not matched to a gene: 4. This CDR3 region has 13 residues. This CDR3 is CAWSVGTGGTQYF. CDR3 sequence (DNA): TGTGCCTGGAGTGTTGGGACAGGCGGGACCCAGTACTTC. Variable domain in full (rest from reference TRBV30 and TRBJ2-5): SQTIHQWPATLVQPVGSPLSLECTVEGTSNPNLYWYRQAAGRGLQLLFYSVGIGQISSEVPQNLSASRPQDRQFILSSKKLLLSDSGFYLCAWSVGTGGTQYFGPGTRLLVL.

This clonotype was recorded a few times. V is TRBV29-1 and J is TRBJ2-7; D is uncertain. CDR1 is SQVTM, CDR2 ANQGSEA, per germline. The CDR3 is made up of 11 amino acids. V shed 8 bases and J shed 5 bases, with 13 bases lying between them. CDR3 DNA: TGCAGCTCCGCCCGAGGTAACGAGCAGTACTTC. Translated, it gives CSSARGNEQYF.

This clonotype was found many times. This rearrangement joins TRBV28 to TRBJ1-5, with 10 bases that match TRBD1. Germline CDR1 and CDR2: MDHEN and SYDVKM. The V gene end was trimmed by 6 bases and the J gene end by 6 bases; junction bases not matched to a gene: 8. The CDR3 runs to 15 residues. The CDR3 here is CASRPPGQGIQPQHF. The CDR3 DNA follows: TGTGCCAGCAGACCACCGGGACAGGGGATTCAGCCCCAGCATTTT.